Only one count was recorded for the clone carrying this TCR beta chain. Trimming took off 2 bases at V and 3 bases at J, with 8 bases between the two ends. The germline gives CDR1 SGHRS, CDR2 YFSETQ. This CDR3 has 14 residues. Assay: immunoSEQ multiplex PCR; the TCRdb copy retains only in-frame clones and omits some. Of about 81,000 clones listed, 82% were seen once; the top ten hold 8% to 13%. The sample comes from a study of blood T cell repertoires in COVID-19. Overall study: Nucleic acid was either cDNA or gDNA, and it came from T cells, B-cell-depleted T cells, or PBMCs.

The clonotype originates from a man aged 60 to 75 with acute or convalescent COVID-19. The material sequenced was peripheral blood. V usage is TRBV5-1 and J usage is TRBJ1-4; D remains ambiguous. The CDR3 spells CASSFFGANEKLFF. The CDR3 DNA follows: TGCGCCAGCAGCTTCTTCGGGGCTAATGAAAAACTGTTTTTT.